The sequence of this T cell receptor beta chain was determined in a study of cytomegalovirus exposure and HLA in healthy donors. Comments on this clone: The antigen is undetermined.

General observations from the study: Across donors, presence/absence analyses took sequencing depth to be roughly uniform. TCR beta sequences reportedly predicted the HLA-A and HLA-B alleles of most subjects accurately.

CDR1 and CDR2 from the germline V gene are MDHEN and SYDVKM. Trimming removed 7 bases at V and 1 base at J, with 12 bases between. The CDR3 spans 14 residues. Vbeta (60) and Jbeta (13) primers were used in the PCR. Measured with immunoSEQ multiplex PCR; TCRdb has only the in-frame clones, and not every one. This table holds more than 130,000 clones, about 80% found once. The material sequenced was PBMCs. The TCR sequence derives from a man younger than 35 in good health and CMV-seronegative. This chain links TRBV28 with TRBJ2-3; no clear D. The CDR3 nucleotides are TGTGCCAGCACCGCGTATGCTGGCACAGATACGCAGTATTTT. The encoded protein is CASTAYAGTDTQYF. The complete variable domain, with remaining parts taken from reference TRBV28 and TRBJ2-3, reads DVKVTQSSRYLVKRTGEKVFLECVQDMDHENMFWYRQDPGLGLRLIYFSYDVKMKEKGDIPEGYSVSREKKERFSLILESASTNQTSMYLCASTAYAGTDTQYFGPGTRLTVL.